This TCR beta chain is from a study of blood T cells in healthy people across ages. The germline gives CDR1 MDHEN, CDR2 SYDVKM. The CDR3 totals 16 residues. A second PCR of 7 to 11 cycles used a sample-barcoded 5' primer and a J-beta primer mix. From the 5' RACE reads, TCRdb called clonotypes with MiXCR, one entry per CDR3 protein. The sample contains some 1.6 million distinct CDR3 sequences, about 35% of which appear only once. Sequences were obtained from blood. The V call is TRBV28, the J call TRBJ2-5; 12 bases align to TRBD2. The J call may be faulty, since TRBJ2-7 better matches the DNA end. This receptor was taken from a woman in her 30s in good health. This chain's CDR3 is CASSSLTSGSWGEQYF. The CDR3 DNA sequence: TGTGCCAGCAGTTCCCTGACTAGCGGGAGCTGGGGCGAGCAGTACTTC.